This TCR beta chain was identified during a study of PD-1 blockade in classical Hodgkin lymphoma. Study conclusions and caveats: Complete responders started with a diversity level that resembled newly diagnosed patients at baseline. Exclusion was the outcome for patients who began nivolumab under 1 year after ASCT.

On this clone itself: Its antigen is still unknown.

Every patient had relapsed following autologous stem cell transplantation, and cohorts differed in brentuximab vedotin exposure. Best responses included complete response and partial response; otherwise, the best response was progressive disease. CDR3 size: 13 residues. V lost 7 bases to trimming and J lost 7 bases; unmatched junction nucleotides: 7. Germline assignment: CDR1 SGHTA and CDR2 FQGTGA. Generated by immunoSEQ multiplex PCR, the TCRdb table keeps only in-frame clones and is missing some. The sample shows about 36,000 clones, 60% to 80% of them seen only once. The sequence derives from a human donor with classical Hodgkin lymphoma. The V call is TRBV7-3, the J call TRBJ1-3, with 7 bases fitting TRBD1. Sequencing used peripheral blood mononuclear cells (PBMCs), obtained before the second cycle of nivolumab. CDR3 residues: CASKDRAGNTIYF. For the CDR3, the DNA is TGTGCCAGCAAAGACAGGGCAGGGAACACCATATATTTT.